Presented here are 24 T cell receptor beta chains from one specimen sequenced in a study of blood T cells in healthy people across ages. Then a second PCR, running roughly 7 to 11 cycles, was carried out with a sample-barcoded 5' primer and a J-beta primer mix. TCRdb redid the calling of the 5' RACE reads with MiXCR, one entry per CDR3 protein. The profile shows 650,000 to 800,000 distinct CDR3 sequences, over 40% of them singletons. The sample comprised blood. The receptors come from an elderly woman in good health.

This chain uses TRBV13 with TRBJ2-1, with D uncertain. The J call may be incorrect, as the DNA end agrees better with TRBJ2-7. This CDR3 spans 14 amino acids. Germline CDR1 and CDR2: PRHDT and FYEKMQ (reference sequence). CDR3 DNA sequence: TGTGCCAGCGGGGTCGGTGACTCCTACAATGAGCAGTACTTC. Encoded protein: CASGVGDSYNEQYF.

In its sample, this clonotype was seen a few times. The chain uses TRBV7-7 and TRBJ2-5; 8 nucleotides agree with TRBD2. This CDR3 has 14 residues. V gave up 5 bases and J gave up 1 base; unmatched junction bases: 3. The germline V gene has CDR1 SSHAT and CDR2 FNYEAQ (reference sequence). CDR3 protein: CASSPGRVQETQYF. The CDR3 nucleotides read TGTGCCAGCAGCCCCGGGAGGGTCCAAGAGACCCAGTACTTC. Supplemented by reference TRBV7-7 and TRBJ2-5, the full variable domain reads GAGVSQSPRYKVTKRGQDVTLRCDPISSHATLYWYQQALGQGPEFLTYFNYEAQPDKSGLPSDRFSAERPEGSISTLTIQRTEQRDSAMYRCASSPGRVQETQYFGPGTRLLVL.

This clonotype was recorded at least ten times. The rearrangement links TRBV7-2 to TRBJ2-3; D perhaps matches TRBD1 (6 bases). Germline-derived CDR1 and CDR2 are SGHTA and FQGNSA. Trimming cost V 5 bases and J 6 bases, with 12 bases left between them. This CDR3 comprises 13 residues. The CDR3: CASSPQGRDTQYF. DNA of the CDR3: TGTGCCAGCAGCCCTCAGGGGCGGGATACGCAGTATTTT.

On this clonotype: Just one base apart from a much larger clone, this may be a read error. The CDR3: CASRGQGLADTQYF. The DNA for the CDR3 is TGTGCCAGCAGGGGACAGGGGTTGGCAGATACGCAGTATTTT. The chain joins TRBV12-3 or TRBV12-4 to TRBJ2-3; TRBD1 agrees at 10 bases. The CDR3 is made up of 14 amino acids. J lost 4 bases, V lost 6 bases, and 4 bases had no gene match.

This chain's CDR3 is CSATRGQPQHF. For the CDR3, the DNA is TGCAGTGCTACCAGGGGACAGCCCCAGCATTTT. The chain links TRBV20-1 to TRBJ1-5; D perhaps matches TRBD1 (6 bases). This CDR3 has 11 residues. Trimming shortened V by 4 bases and J by 7 bases, and 8 bases separated the two germline ends. Germline V gene sequence: CDR1 DFQATT, CDR2 SNEGSKA (reference sequence).

This clonotype showed up many times. CDR3 protein: CASRTAHGQETQYF. CDR3 in DNA: TGTGCCAGCAGGACGGCGCATGGGCAAGAGACCCAGTACTTC. The V gene is TRBV12-3 or TRBV12-4, the J gene TRBJ2-5; D is unclear. V was trimmed by 6 bases and J by 2 bases, leaving 13 bases between them. The length of the CDR3 is 14 residues.

The chain recombines TRBV11-3 with TRBJ2-1; 10 bases line up with TRBD1. The CDR3 length is 17 residues. In germline, CDR1 is SGHNT, CDR2 YENEEA. V gave up 6 bases and J gave up 6 bases; unmatched junction bases: 14. The DNA for the CDR3 is TGTGCCAGCAGAGGGTCAGACCGGGACAGGGGTCCCAATGAGCAGTTCTTC. It specifies CASRGSDRDRGPNEQFF.

The CDR3 coding sequence is TGCAGTGCTCCCCCCGGACGGTCGGGTTATGGCTACACCTTC. Translation gives CSAPPGRSGYGYTF. The chain joins TRBV20-1 to TRBJ1-2; D unresolved. In germline, CDR1 is DFQATT, CDR2 SNEGSKA (reference sequence). Trimming cost V 5 bases and J 5 bases, with 18 bases left between them. The CDR3 length is 14 residues.

The sample holds one count of this clonotype. This chain connects TRBV5-5 to TRBJ2-7; D possibly corresponds to TRBD1 (5 bases). Deletions cut 4 bases from V and 2 bases from J, with 10 bases between. Germline V gene data show CDR1 as SGHKS and CDR2 as YYEKEE (reference sequence). CDR3 length equals 13 residues. CDR3 region: CASSHKQAYEQYF. The CDR3 DNA sequence: TGTGCCAGCAGCCACAAACAGGCCTACGAGCAGTACTTC.

The chain has TRBV29-1 and TRBJ2-7, with D possibly TRBD1 on 6 matching bases. V lost 0 bases to trimming and J lost 10 bases, with 7 bases between them. This CDR3 has 10 amino acids. Germline assignment: CDR1 SQVTM and CDR2 ANQGSEA. CDR3 nucleotide sequence: TGCAGCGTTGAAGAGGGGGCCCAGTACTTC. It codes for CSVEEGAQYF.

This clonotype occurred many times. CDR3 DNA sequence: TGTGCCAGCAGCCAAATTCCTAGCGCTGAGCAGTTCTTC. This gives the protein CASSQIPSAEQFF. V gene TRBV14 combines with J gene TRBJ2-1, with D perhaps matching TRBD2 (6 bases). The CDR3 is made up of 13 amino acids. The V end lost 2 bases, the J end lost 9 bases, and 11 bases lay between the germline ends. Germline-derived CDR1 and CDR2 are SGHDN and FVKESK.

This rearrangement joins TRBV7-2 to TRBJ2-3; 10 positions match TRBD2. The V gene end was trimmed by 5 bases and the J gene end by 5 bases; junction bases not matched to a gene: 13. Germline V gene lookup returns CDR1 SGHTA and CDR2 FQGNSA. The CDR3 covers 17 residues. The CDR3 nucleotides read TGTGCCAGCAGCCAAAGGGGAGCGGGGGGGCTTAAAGATACGCAGTATTTT. It encodes CASSQRGAGGLKDTQYF.

J is TRBJ1-1 and V is TRBV29-1, with D uncertain. This CDR3 contains 12 residues. V lost 5 bases and J 1 base, leaving 8 bases between the germline ends. Germline CDR1 and CDR2: SQVTM and ANQGSEA. The CDR3: CSVCAGNTEAFF. CDR3 bases: TGCAGCGTTTGTGCGGGGAACACTGAAGCTTTCTTT.

The chain combines TRBV7-3 with TRBJ2-5; D gene uncertain. The CDR3 has 15 residues. Per germline, CDR1 SGHTA and CDR2 FQGTGA. The germline V and J ends were trimmed by 2 bases and 1 base, with 11 bases remaining between them. The chain's CDR3 is CASSLFLAPQETQYF. The CDR3 DNA sequence: TGTGCCAGCAGCTTATTCCTGGCACCCCAAGAGACCCAGTACTTC.

The chain uses TRBV29-1 and TRBJ2-1, with 8 bases matching TRBD1. Germline assignment: CDR1 SQVTM and CDR2 ANQGSEA. V gave up 6 bases and J gave up 6 bases; unmatched junction bases: 7. The CDR3 is made up of 13 amino acids. The CDR3 here is CSVGQGKGNEQFF. Written as DNA, the CDR3 is TGCAGCGTCGGACAGGGAAAGGGCAATGAGCAGTTCTTC.

This chain links TRBV4-2 with TRBJ2-1; TRBD1 matches 8 bases. The V segment lost 4 bases and the J segment 5 bases; nucleotides outside the gene matches: 10. Germline lookup yields CDR1 LGHNA and CDR2 YNFKEQ. CDR3 length: 16 residues. CDR3 loop: CASSLRQGKSDNEQFF. The CDR3 DNA reads as TGTGCCAGCAGCCTACGACAGGGGAAGTCCGACAATGAGCAGTTCTTC.

This chain uses TRBV7-6 with TRBJ2-7; D not certain. The CDR3 is 13 residues long. The germline CDR1 and CDR2 sequences are SGHVS and FNYEAQ. Trimming took off 4 bases at V and 1 base at J, with 8 bases between the two ends. CDR3 protein: CASSSADSYEQYF. The CDR3 nucleotides are TGTGCCAGCAGCTCCGCAGATTCCTACGAGCAGTACTTC.

The sample holds one count of this clonotype. The chain has TRBV5-1 and TRBJ2-5; D remains ambiguous. CDR1 is SGHRS and CDR2 is YFSETQ in the germline V gene. V was trimmed by 3 bases and J by 4 bases, leaving 16 bases between them. This CDR3 region has 15 residues. CDR3 protein: CASSSQDPVGETQYF. The CDR3 DNA reads as TGCGCCAGCAGCTCCCAGGACCCTGTTGGAGAGACCCAGTACTTC.

The CDR3 sequence is CATSRDHNLQNEQYF. CDR3 DNA: TGTGCCACCAGCAGAGATCATAACTTGCAGAATGAGCAGTACTTC. The chain joins TRBV15 to TRBJ2-5, with D unresolved. The CDR3 covers 15 residues. V was pared by 0 bases and J by 11 bases, with 19 bases between. Germline CDR1 LNHNV, CDR2 YYDKDF (reference sequence). The variable domain in full, completed from reference TRBV15 and TRBJ2-5, reads DAMVIQNPRYQVTQFGKPVTLSCSQTLNHNVMYWYQQKSSQAPKLLFHYYDKDFNNEADTPDNFQSRRPNTSFCFLDIRSPGLGDTAMYLCATSRDHNLQNEQYFGPGTRLLVL.

The gene calls are TRBV12-3 or TRBV12-4 and TRBJ2-7; possible D gene TRBD1, 6 bases. The CDR3 loop spans 15 amino acids. The V and J ends lost 5 bases and 1 base respectively, with 15 bases between them. The CDR3 spells CASSLQGSNSYEQYF. The CDR3 DNA is TGTGCCAGCAGTCTACAGGGATCCAATTCCTACGAGCAGTACTTC.

The chain combines TRBV27 with TRBJ1-5; the D is unclear. Trimming left V 5 bases short and J 0 bases short, with 11 bases between. The CDR3 has 15 residues. Germline values: CDR1 MNHEY, CDR2 SMNVEV (reference sequence). CDR3 sequence: CASSPRPYSNQPQHF. The DNA for the CDR3 is TGTGCCAGCAGTCCGCGTCCATATAGCAATCAGCCCCAGCATTTT.

This clonotype was picked up many times. This chain links TRBV5-1 with TRBJ1-2, with D possibly being TRBD1 (6 bases). The V gene's germline CDR1 is SGHRS and CDR2 YFSETQ. V was pared by 3 bases and J by 4 bases, with 13 bases between. This CDR3 is 14 amino acids long. The chain's CDR3 is CASSSDSQAYGYTF. The CDR3 nucleotides read TGCGCCAGCAGCTCGGACAGCCAGGCCTATGGCTACACCTTC.

This clonotype was counted many times. The chain combines TRBV4-1 with TRBJ2-1; 10 bases line up with TRBD2. The V and J ends lost 4 bases and 7 bases, in that order; junction bases with no gene match: 13. Germline CDR1 and CDR2: MGHRA and YSYEKL. The CDR3 consists of 17 residues. CDR3 in amino acids: CASSRSGGTSALNEQFF. The CDR3 nucleotides are TGCGCCAGCAGCCGCTCCGGTGGGACTAGCGCATTGAATGAGCAGTTCTTC.

This clonotype was counted many times. This chain joins TRBV5-1 and TRBJ1-4; no firm D call. The V end was cut by 7 bases, the J end by 8 bases, with 27 bases between. CDR1 is SGHRS, CDR2 YFSETQ, per germline. CDR3 length equals 17 residues. The CDR3 region has the DNA TGCGCCAGCTCCCTTGCTCAGTCGGCCTCAGGACGGGAAAAACTGTTTTTT. Encoded protein: CASSLAQSASGREKLFF.